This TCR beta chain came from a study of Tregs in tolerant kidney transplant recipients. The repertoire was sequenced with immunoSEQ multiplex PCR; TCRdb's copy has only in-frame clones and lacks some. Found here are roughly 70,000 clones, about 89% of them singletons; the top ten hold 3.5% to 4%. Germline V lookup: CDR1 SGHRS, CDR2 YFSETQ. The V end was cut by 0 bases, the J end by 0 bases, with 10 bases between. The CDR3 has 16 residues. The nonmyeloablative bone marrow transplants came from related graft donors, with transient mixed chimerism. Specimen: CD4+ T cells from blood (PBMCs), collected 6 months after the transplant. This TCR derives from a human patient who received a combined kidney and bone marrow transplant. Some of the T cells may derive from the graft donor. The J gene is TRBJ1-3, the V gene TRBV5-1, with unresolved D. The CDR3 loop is CASSLATRGSGNTIYF. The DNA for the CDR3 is TGCGCCAGCAGCTTGGCCACCAGAGGCTCTGGAAACACCATATATTTT.